The clone carrying this TCR beta chain was found many times. Its target is not known. Patients showing uncontrolled infection, other autoimmune disease, pregnancy or lactation were ineligible. From more than 9.5 ml of fresh peripheral blood, PBMCs were isolated. Amplified TCR beta CDR3 regions derived from RNA transcripts. HTBI primers were employed in a first-round RT-PCR of the TCR CDR3. TCRdb reanalysed the multiplex PCR reads using MiXCR and keeps one entry per CDR3 protein. Among around 300,000 distinct CDR3 sequences listed, 25% were seen once. This sample is part of a study of T cells in Graves' hyperthyroidism and ophthalmopathy. General study results and limits: Separation of ophthalmopathy from stable hyperthyroidism was achieved by a 13 V-J model.

This TCR derives from a man aged 40-55 years with Graves' hyperthyroidism that later progressed to Graves' ophthalmopathy. Sequenced sample: blood.

Here the CDR3 DNA reads TGTGCCAGTAGTCCAACTGTATCTGGGGCCAACGTCCTGACTTTC. This encodes CASSPTVSGANVLTF. The rearrangement uses TRBV19 and TRBJ2-6; D remains unclear. Trimming cost V 5 bases and J 1 base, with 9 bases left between them. The germline V gene encodes CDR1 LNHDA and CDR2 SQIVND (reference sequence). The CDR3 is made up of 15 amino acids.